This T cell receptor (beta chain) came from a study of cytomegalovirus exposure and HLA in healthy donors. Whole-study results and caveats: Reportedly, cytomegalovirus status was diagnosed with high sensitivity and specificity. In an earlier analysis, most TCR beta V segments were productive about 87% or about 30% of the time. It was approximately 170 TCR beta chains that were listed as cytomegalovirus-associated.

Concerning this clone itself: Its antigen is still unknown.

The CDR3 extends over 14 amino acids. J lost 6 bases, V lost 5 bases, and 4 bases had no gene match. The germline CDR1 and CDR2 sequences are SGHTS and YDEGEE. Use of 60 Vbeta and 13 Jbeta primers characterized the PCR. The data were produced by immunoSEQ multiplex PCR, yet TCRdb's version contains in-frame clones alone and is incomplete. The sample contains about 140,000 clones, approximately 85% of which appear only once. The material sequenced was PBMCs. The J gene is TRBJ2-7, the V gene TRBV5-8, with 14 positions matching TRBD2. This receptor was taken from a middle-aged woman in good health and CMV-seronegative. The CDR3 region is CASSSGTSGSEQYF. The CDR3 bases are TGTGCCAGCAGTTCCGGGACTAGCGGGAGCGAGCAGTACTTC. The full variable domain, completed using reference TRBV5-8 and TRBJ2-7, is EAGVTQSPTHLIKTRGQQATLRCSPISGHTSVYWYQQALGLGLQFLLWYDEGEERNRGNFPPRFSGRQFPNYSSELNVNALELEDSALYLCASSSGTSGSEQYFGPGTRLTVT.